These 24 T cell receptor beta chains were sequenced from one sample in a study of shared clonotypes between healthy human individuals. Terminally differentiated effector memory CD45RA+ cells were left out of the naive CD8 fraction, which was CD45RO-negative and positively selected for CCR7. The table came from immunoSEQ multiplex PCR; TCRdb's copy has only in-frame clones and leaves some out. The sample consists of roughly 2.1 million clones, just over 90% of them appearing once. Sequencing was carried out using naive CD8+ T cells from PBMCs. The receptors stem from a young man in good health. Some clones in this sample may be carry-over from other donors' samples.

This clone was detected once. CDR3: CASSQGSGTEETQYF. The CDR3 DNA reads TGCGCCAGCAGCCAAGGTTCCGGGACGGAAGAGACCCAGTACTTC. The V gene is TRBV4-3, the J gene TRBJ2-5, with D possibly being TRBD1 or TRBD2 (5 bases each). Germline CDR1 and CDR2: LGHNA and YSLEER. The CDR3 length is 15 residues. Trimming stripped 1 base from V and 3 bases from J, with 12 bases between.

This chain joins TRBV7-9 and TRBJ2-7, with a weak D call TRBD1 (6 bases). The CDR3 spans 15 residues. Germline V gene data show CDR1 as SEHNR and CDR2 as FQNEAQ (reference sequence). V gave up 4 bases and J gave up 7 bases, with 20 bases separating them. CDR3 sequence reads: CASSSPGRGPWEQYF. DNA of the CDR3: TGTGCCAGCAGCTCACCGGGCAGGGGTCCTTGGGAGCAGTACTTC. Together with reference TRBV7-9 and TRBJ2-7, the CDR3 gives the full variable domain: DTGVSQNPRHKITKRGQNVTFRCDPISEHNRLYWYRQTLGQGPEFLTYFQNEAQLEKSRLLSDRFSAERPKGSFSTLEIQRTEQGDSAMYLCASSSPGRGPWEQYFGPGTRLTVT.

This chain connects TRBV9 to TRBJ2-7, with TRBD1 matching over 12 bases. V gave up 2 bases and J gave up 6 bases; unmatched junction bases: 3. Per germline, CDR1 SGDLS and CDR2 YYNGEE. This CDR3 is 14 amino acids long. CDR3 residues: CASSVGTGGFEQYF. As DNA, the CDR3 is TGTGCCAGCAGCGTCGGGACAGGGGGCTTCGAGCAGTACTTC.

The V gene is TRBV7-8, the J gene TRBJ2-2; 8 nucleotides match TRBD2. The CDR3 is 17 amino acids. V shed 3 bases, J shed 4 bases, and the junction held 10 bases outside the gene matches. The germline gives CDR1 SGHVS, CDR2 FQNEAQ. CDR3 coding DNA: TGTGCCAGCAGCTTGCAATGGCGGGAGGAGGTCACCGGGGAGCTGTTTTTT. Its translation is CASSLQWREEVTGELFF. Filled out from reference TRBV7-8 and TRBJ2-2, the complete variable domain reads GAGVSQSPRYKVAKRGQDVALRCDPISGHVSLFWYQQALGQGPEFLTYFQNEAQLDKSGLPSDRFFAERPEGSVSTLKIQRTQQEDSAVYLCASSLQWREEVTGELFFGEGSRLTVL.

The rearrangement uses TRBV27 and TRBJ1-1; D is unclear. Trimming took 8 bases from V and 3 from J, leaving 22 bases between them. The CDR3 loop spans 16 amino acids. The germline V gene encodes CDR1 MNHEY and CDR2 SMNVEV (reference sequence). The chain's CDR3 is CASRSGRDSVDTEAFF. Written as DNA, the CDR3 is TGTGCCAGCCGATCTGGCCGGGATTCTGTGGACACTGAAGCTTTCTTT.

Notes on this clone: Other DNA sequences from this sample encode an identical CDR3 as well. The chain couples TRBV11-2 to TRBJ2-7; perhaps TRBD2 as D (6 bases). Germline lookup yields CDR1 SGHAT and CDR2 FQNNGV. The length of the CDR3 is 13 residues. Trimming took 5 bases from V and 3 from J, leaving 11 bases between them. The CDR3 spells CASSLGTDYEQYF. Here the CDR3 DNA reads TGTGCCAGCAGCCTTGGGACTGACTACGAGCAGTACTTC.

Here the CDR3 reads CASSSRLPRGSTNYGYTF. The CDR3 coding sequence is TGCGCCAGCAGCTCCCGGCTCCCGCGGGGCTCAACTAACTATGGCTACACCTTC. This chain uses TRBV5-1 with TRBJ1-2; TRBD1 might be the D (5 bases). The CDR3 has 18 amino acids. The ends were cut back, 3 bases at V and 0 bases at J, with 21 bases in the middle. The germline CDR1 and CDR2 sequences are SGHRS and YFSETQ.

The chain recombines TRBV21-1 with TRBJ2-7; TRBD2, the table's D call, was not compared with the DNA. TRBV21-1 is a documented pseudogene. The CDR3 has 12 amino acids. The CDR3: CASSTRLGEQYF. Here the CDR3 DNA reads TGTGCCAGCAGCACGCGACTAGGAGAGCAGTACTTC.

This chain connects TRBV5-6 to TRBJ2-7; D is possibly TRBD2 (5 bases). Trimming removed 4 bases at V and 4 bases at J, with 12 bases between. The CDR3 sequence is 13 residues long. CDR1 is SGHDT, CDR2 YYEEEE, per germline. The CDR3 sequence: CASSLGNLYEQYF. The DNA of the CDR3 is TGTGCCAGCAGCCTCGGGAATCTGTACGAGCAGTACTTC.

The J gene is TRBJ2-5, the V gene TRBV7-9; TRBD1 aligns across 7 bases. This CDR3 spans 17 amino acids. Germline CDR1 is SEHNR and CDR2 is FQNEAQ (reference sequence). Trimming at V came to 1 base and at J to 2 bases, leaving 10 bases not matched to a gene. CDR3 sequence: CASSLGPGGQQQETQYF. The CDR3, as DNA: TGTGCCAGCAGCTTAGGTCCAGGGGGACAGCAGCAAGAGACCCAGTACTTC. Variable domain in full (rest from reference TRBV7-9 and TRBJ2-5): DTGVSQNPRHKITKRGQNVTFRCDPISEHNRLYWYRQTLGQGPEFLTYFQNEAQLEKSRLLSDRFSAERPKGSFSTLEIQRTEQGDSAMYLCASSLGPGGQQQETQYFGPGTRLLVL.

The gene calls are TRBV28 and TRBJ2-1; 8 positions agree with TRBD2. Per germline, CDR1 MDHEN and CDR2 SYDVKM. Trimming took 4 bases from V and 7 from J; bases not matched to a gene: 9. The CDR3 totals 15 residues. CDR3 nucleotide sequence: TGTGCCAGCAGTTCTAGCGGGTGGGGTTTGAATGAGCAGTTCTTC. This translates into CASSSSGWGLNEQFF.

The J gene is TRBJ2-2, the V gene TRBV11-3; 7 positions match TRBD2. The CDR3 covers 16 residues. The V and J ends lost 5 bases and 0 bases, in that order; junction bases with no gene match: 6. The germline V gene has CDR1 SGHNT and CDR2 YENEEA. The CDR3 here is CASSPREGTNTGELFF. CDR3 sequence (DNA): TGTGCCAGCAGCCCCAGGGAGGGAACGAACACCGGGGAGCTGTTTTTT.

A remark on this clone: The junction does not match germline at one end; this may be a read error. The chain joins TRBV7-3 to TRBJ2-1, with D possibly TRBD2 on 5 matching bases. This CDR3 has 15 amino acids. CDR1 and CDR2 from the germline V gene are SGHTA and FQGTGA. CDR3 coding DNA: TGTGCCAGCAGTCAAAACGAGGGCTCCCACAATGAGCAGTTCTTC. It codes for CASSQNEGSHNEQFF.

On this clone: The identical CDR3 is also encoded by other nucleotide sequences in the sample. The rearrangement uses TRBV15 and TRBJ2-7; 11 positions match TRBD2. Germline V gene data show CDR1 as LNHNV and CDR2 as YYDKDF (reference sequence). Trimming removed 3 bases from V and 3 bases from J; junction bases left unmatched: 1. The CDR3 is made up of 14 amino acids. In DNA, the CDR3 is TGTGCCACCAGCAGTGGACTAGCGGGCTACGAGCAGTACTTC. Protein sequence: CATSSGLAGYEQYF.

The rearrangement uses TRBV15 and TRBJ1-2; D might be TRBD1 (5 bases). Germline values: CDR1 LNHNV, CDR2 YYDKDF (reference sequence). CDR3 length: 14 amino acids. Trimming shortened V by 5 bases and J by 6 bases, and 16 bases separated the two germline ends. DNA of the CDR3: TGTGCCACCAGCGGAACGGAAGGGGCTAATGGCTACACCTTC. Translated, it gives CATSGTEGANGYTF. Looking up the rest from reference TRBV15 and TRBJ1-2 gives the full variable domain: DAMVIQNPRYQVTQFGKPVTLSCSQTLNHNVMYWYQQKSSQAPKLLFHYYDKDFNNEADTPDNFQSRRPNTSFCFLDIRSPGLGDTAMYLCATSGTEGANGYTFGSGTRLTVV.

The chain links TRBV28 to TRBJ1-2; 7 positions agree with TRBD1. Trimming removed 7 bases from V and 5 bases from J; junction bases left unmatched: 13. CDR3 length: 15 amino acids. Looked up from germline, CDR1 is MDHEN and CDR2 is SYDVKM. The CDR3 DNA follows: TGTGCCAGCACCTTGCACAGGGGAGGTTTTTATGGCTACACCTTC. It yields the protein CASTLHRGGFYGYTF.

J is TRBJ2-2 and V is TRBV12-5; D is possibly TRBD2 (6 bases). Per germline, CDR1 LGHNT and CDR2 FRNRAP. The V end lost 0 bases, the J end lost 5 bases, and 10 bases lay between the germline ends. The CDR3 loop spans 15 amino acids. CDR3 loop: CASGLVGGGTGELFF. The CDR3 coding sequence is TGTGCTAGTGGTTTGGTGGGAGGAGGTACCGGGGAGCTGTTTTTT.

This chain links TRBV29-1 with TRBJ2-1; 7 bases line up with TRBD2. CDR3 length: 15 residues. Trimming took 4 bases from V and 0 from J; bases not matched to a gene: 6. In germline, CDR1 is SQVTM, CDR2 ANQGSEA. CDR3 bases: TGCAGCGTTGCCAGGACTAGGAGCTCCTACAATGAGCAGTTCTTC. It yields the protein CSVARTRSSYNEQFF.

CDR3 sequence: CASSYDRGAGHGYTF. The CDR3 DNA reads as TGTGCCAGCAGTTATGACAGGGGAGCCGGTCATGGCTACACCTTC. V is TRBV27 and J is TRBJ1-2; 8 bases fit TRBD1. In germline, CDR1 is MNHEY, CDR2 SMNVEV (reference sequence). V shed 4 bases and J 6 bases; nucleotides not matched to a gene: 10. This CDR3 has 15 residues.

The V call is TRBV5-6, the J call TRBJ2-1; TRBD2 is a possible D gene (5 bases). V lost 0 bases and J 4 bases, leaving 8 bases between the germline ends. Germline V gene data show CDR1 as SGHDT and CDR2 as YYEEEE. This CDR3 has 14 amino acids. This chain's CDR3 is CASSLAPGYNEQFF. In DNA form, the CDR3 reads TGTGCCAGCAGCTTGGCTCCGGGGTACAATGAGCAGTTCTTC. Based on the CDR3 plus reference TRBV5-6 and TRBJ2-1, the full variable domain is DAGVTQSPTHLIKTRGQQVTLRCSPKSGHDTVSWYQQALGQGPQFIFQYYEEEERQRGNFPDRFSGHQFPNYSSELNVNALLLGDSALYLCASSLAPGYNEQFFGPGTRLTVL.

The chain carries TRBV7-2 and TRBJ1-2; D gene uncertain. The CDR3 has 12 amino acids. Trimming took 0 bases from V and 5 from J, leaving 4 bases between them. The germline V gene has CDR1 SGHTA and CDR2 FQGNSA. The CDR3 region has the DNA TGTGCCAGCAGCTTAGCGGGGTATGGCTACACCTTC. Its protein is CASSLAGYGYTF. Looking up the rest from reference TRBV7-2 and TRBJ1-2 gives the full variable domain: GAGVSQSPSNKVTEKGKDVELRCDPISGHTALYWYRQSLGQGLEFLIYFQGNSAPDKSGLPSDRFSAERTGGSVSTLTIQRTQQEDSAVYLCASSLAGYGYTFGSGTRLTVV.

The rearrangement links TRBV4-1 to TRBJ2-7; D possibly corresponds to TRBD2 (5 bases). The CDR3 extends over 18 amino acids. Germline assignment: CDR1 MGHRA and CDR2 YSYEKL. V was pared by 0 bases and J by 3 bases, with 21 bases between. The CDR3 sequence is CASSQDVSTLEGLYEQYF. Written as DNA, the CDR3 is TGCGCCAGCAGCCAAGATGTTTCAACCCTAGAGGGTCTCTACGAGCAGTACTTC.

This clone appeared a few times. This chain connects TRBV30 to TRBJ2-2, with 7 bases that match TRBD1. V shed 4 bases and J 4 bases; nucleotides not matched to a gene: 6. Germline CDR1 GTSNPN, CDR2 SVGIG (reference sequence). The CDR3 runs 14 residues. The CDR3 coding sequence is TGTGCCTGGAAACTTCCAGGGGGCACCGGGGAGCTGTTTTTT. This encodes CAWKLPGGTGELFF.

The rearrangement links TRBV6-5 to TRBJ2-7; the match to TRBD2 covers 11 bases. Germline CDR1 reads MNHEY; CDR2 reads SVGAGI. Trimming cost V 0 bases and J 3 bases; bases outside gene matches: 4. The CDR3 totals 16 residues. The CDR3 sequence is CASSYSKLAGVYEQYF. The CDR3 DNA reads as TGTGCCAGCAGTTACTCGAAACTAGCGGGAGTCTACGAGCAGTACTTC.